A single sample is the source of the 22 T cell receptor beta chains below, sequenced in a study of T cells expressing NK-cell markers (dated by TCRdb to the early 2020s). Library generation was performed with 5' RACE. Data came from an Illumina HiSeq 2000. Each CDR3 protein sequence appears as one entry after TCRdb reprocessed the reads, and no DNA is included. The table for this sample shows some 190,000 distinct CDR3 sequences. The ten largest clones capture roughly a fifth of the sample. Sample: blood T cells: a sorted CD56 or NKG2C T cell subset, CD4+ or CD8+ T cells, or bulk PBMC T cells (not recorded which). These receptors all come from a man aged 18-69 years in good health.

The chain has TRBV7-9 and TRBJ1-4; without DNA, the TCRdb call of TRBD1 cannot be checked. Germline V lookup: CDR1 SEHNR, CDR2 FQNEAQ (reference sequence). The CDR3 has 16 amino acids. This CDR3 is CASSTTRGRRGEKLFF.

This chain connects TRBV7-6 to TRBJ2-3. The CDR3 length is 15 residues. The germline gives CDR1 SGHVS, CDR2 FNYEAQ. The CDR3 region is CASTLTGISTDTQYF.

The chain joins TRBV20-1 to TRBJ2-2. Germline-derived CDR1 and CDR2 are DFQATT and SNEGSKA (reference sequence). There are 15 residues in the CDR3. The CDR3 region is CSARDDQFDTGELFF.

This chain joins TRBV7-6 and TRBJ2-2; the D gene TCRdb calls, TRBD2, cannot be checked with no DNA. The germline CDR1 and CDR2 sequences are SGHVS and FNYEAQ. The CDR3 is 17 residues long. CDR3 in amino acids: CASSSRDSGGNTGELFF. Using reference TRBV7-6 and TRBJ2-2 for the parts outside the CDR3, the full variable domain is GAGVSQSPRYKVTKRGQDVALRCDPISGHVSLYWYRQALGQGPEFLTYFNYEAQQDKSGLPNDRFSAERPEGSISTLTIQRTEQRDSAMYRCASSSRDSGGNTGELFFGEGSRLTVL.

The CDR3 reads CASQTSGGLETQYF. This rearrangement joins TRBV28 to TRBJ2-5; TCRdb lists TRBD2, though no DNA is available to test this call. The V gene's germline CDR1 is MDHEN and CDR2 SYDVKM. This CDR3 has 14 amino acids.

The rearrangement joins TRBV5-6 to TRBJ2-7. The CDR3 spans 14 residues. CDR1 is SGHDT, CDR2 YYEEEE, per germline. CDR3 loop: CASSLGVGPSEQYF.

This CDR3 is CSARDRTGNYGYTF. The genes are TRBV20-1 and TRBJ1-2; TCRdb gives TRBD1 as the D gene, but with no DNA this cannot be confirmed. The CDR3 is 14 residues long. Germline CDR1 and CDR2: DFQATT and SNEGSKA (reference sequence).

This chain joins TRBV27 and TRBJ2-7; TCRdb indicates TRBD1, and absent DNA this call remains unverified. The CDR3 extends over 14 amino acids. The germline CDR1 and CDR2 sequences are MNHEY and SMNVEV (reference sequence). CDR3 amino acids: CVIGTGGSSYEQYF.

The CDR3 sequence: CASSQTGSTDTQYF. The chain employs TRBV23-1 and TRBJ2-3. TRBV23-1 carries the ORF label, with uncertain function. The CDR3 contains 14 residues.

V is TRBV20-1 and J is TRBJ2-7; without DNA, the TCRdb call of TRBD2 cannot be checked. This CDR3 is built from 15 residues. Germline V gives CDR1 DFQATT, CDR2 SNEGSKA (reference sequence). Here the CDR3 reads CSARGVETSEDEQYF.

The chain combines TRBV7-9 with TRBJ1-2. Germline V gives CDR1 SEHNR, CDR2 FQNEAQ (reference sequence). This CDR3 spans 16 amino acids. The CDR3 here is CASSRSPPDQNYGYTF.

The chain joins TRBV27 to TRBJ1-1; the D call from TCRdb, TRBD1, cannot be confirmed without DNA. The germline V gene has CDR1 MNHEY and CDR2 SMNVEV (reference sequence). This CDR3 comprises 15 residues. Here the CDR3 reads CASSRSGGLRTEAFF.

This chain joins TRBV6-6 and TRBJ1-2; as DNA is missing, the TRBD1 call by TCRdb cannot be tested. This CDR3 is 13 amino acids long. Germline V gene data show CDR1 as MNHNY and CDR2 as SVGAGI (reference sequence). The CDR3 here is CASSRDRGYGYTF.

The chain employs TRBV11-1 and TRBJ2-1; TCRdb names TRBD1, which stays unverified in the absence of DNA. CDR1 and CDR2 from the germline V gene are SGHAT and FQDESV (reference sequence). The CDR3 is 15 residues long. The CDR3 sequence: CASSLVLTGRNEQFF.

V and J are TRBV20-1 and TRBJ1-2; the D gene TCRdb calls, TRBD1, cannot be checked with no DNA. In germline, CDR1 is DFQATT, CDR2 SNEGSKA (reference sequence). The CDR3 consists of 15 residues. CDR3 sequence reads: CSARDGQGTLYGYTF.

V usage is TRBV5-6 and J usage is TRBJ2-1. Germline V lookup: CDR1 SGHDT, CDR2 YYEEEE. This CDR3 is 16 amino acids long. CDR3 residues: CASSLPDTLAYNEQFF.

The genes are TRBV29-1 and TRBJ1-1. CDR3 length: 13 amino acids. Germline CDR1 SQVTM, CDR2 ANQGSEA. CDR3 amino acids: CSVEDPMNTEAFF.

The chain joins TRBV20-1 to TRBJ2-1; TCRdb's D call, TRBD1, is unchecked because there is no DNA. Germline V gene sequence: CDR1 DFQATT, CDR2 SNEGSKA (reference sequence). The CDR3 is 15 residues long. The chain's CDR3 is CSAREGDSAYNEQFF.

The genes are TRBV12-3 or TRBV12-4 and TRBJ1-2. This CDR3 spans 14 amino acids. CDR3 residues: CASSLAGTAVGYTF.

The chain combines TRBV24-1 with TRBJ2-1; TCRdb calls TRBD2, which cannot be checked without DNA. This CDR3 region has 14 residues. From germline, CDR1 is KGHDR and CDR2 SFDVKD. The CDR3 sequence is CATSWGGGAYEQFF.

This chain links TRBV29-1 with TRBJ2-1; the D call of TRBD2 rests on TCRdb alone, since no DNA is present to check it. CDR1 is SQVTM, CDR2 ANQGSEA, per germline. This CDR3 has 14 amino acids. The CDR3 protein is CSVRTSGAYNEQFF.

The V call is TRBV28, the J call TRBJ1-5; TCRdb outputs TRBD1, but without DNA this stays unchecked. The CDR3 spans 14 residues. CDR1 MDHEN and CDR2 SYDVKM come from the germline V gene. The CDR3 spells CASSLGQEYQPQHF.